These 27 T cell receptor beta chains were sequenced from one sample in a study of blood T cells in healthy people across ages (dated by TCRdb to 2013 to 2016). Receptor amplification or capture employed 5' RACE. The sequencer listed for this sample is Illumina HiSeq 2500. A second PCR of about 7 to 12 cycles was performed with a sample-barcoded 5' primer and a J-beta primer mix. The public sequencing data were trimmed at Q25 with fastp and processed into clonotypes with MiXCR by TCRdb, which kept only in-frame beta chains. All rows with the same CDR3 protein become a single entry with the most common DNA and genes. In this sample the table shows 650,000 to 1,000,000 distinct CDR3 sequences, under 40% of which occur a single time. The ten most abundant clones make up about an eighth of the sample. Sequences were obtained from blood. These receptors originate from a man aged 18 to 29 in good health.

This sequence joins TRBV9 and TRBJ2-3; maybe TRBD1 (5 bases). Deletions cut 0 bases from V and 5 bases from J, with 13 bases between. Germline V CDR1 and CDR2: SGDLS, YYNGEE. The CDR3 runs 15 residues. CDR3 in amino acids: CASSVAGASEDTQYF. In nucleotides, the CDR3 is TGTGCCAGCAGCGTAGCTGGGGCTAGTGAAGATACGCAGTATTTT.

The gene calls are TRBV29-1 and TRBJ2-1; no clear D gene. The germline V gene encodes CDR1 SQVTM and CDR2 ANQGSEA. The CDR3 spans 15 residues. V was cut by 4 bases and J by 4 bases, with 17 bases left in between. CDR3 amino acids: CSVGLVPQGYNEQFF. DNA for the CDR3: TGCAGCGTTGGGTTGGTCCCCCAAGGGTACAATGAGCAGTTCTTC.

The chain recombines TRBV12-3 or TRBV12-4 with TRBJ2-3, with D possibly being TRBD2 (6 bases). The CDR3 sequence is 14 residues long. V lost 6 bases and J lost 1, with 11 bases in between. The CDR3 coding sequence is TGTGCCAGCAGCCCCGCGGGGCGCACAGATACGCAGTATTTT. Its protein product is CASSPAGRTDTQYF.

The chain joins TRBV28 to TRBJ1-1, with 7 nucleotides matching TRBD1. In germline, CDR1 is MDHEN, CDR2 SYDVKM. The CDR3 has 14 amino acids. The junction had 7 bases not matched to a gene; V was cut back by 5 bases and J by 4 bases. CDR3 bases: TGTGCCAGCAGTCTCACAGGGGCGAGCACTGAAGCTTTCTTT. Residues: CASSLTGASTEAFF.

This clonotype was seen many times. J is TRBJ2-5 and V is TRBV12-3 or TRBV12-4; the D is unclear. The CDR3 is 14 amino acids. With 3 bases removed from V and 1 base from J, the gap between germline ends came to 9 bases. The CDR3 sequence is CASSFDVSQETQYF. CDR3 DNA: TGTGCCAGCAGTTTTGATGTGAGCCAAGAGACCCAGTACTTC.

Ten or more counts support this clonotype. This chain joins TRBV12-3 or TRBV12-4 and TRBJ1-6; D perhaps matches TRBD1 (5 bases). The CDR3 consists of 15 residues. Trimming pared 6 bases from V and 2 bases from J, leaving 11 bases between. For the CDR3, the DNA is TGTGCCAGCAGGAGTGGGGCAACCTATAATTCACCCCTCCACTTT. It is translated as CASRSGATYNSPLHF.

For this clonotype: This may be a read error: a much more frequent sequence differs by one nucleotide. This sequence joins TRBV27 and TRBJ2-1; 12 bases are a match to TRBD2. With the DNA end fitting TRBJ2-7 better, the J assignment may be wrong. The CDR3 runs to 15 residues. Germline CDR1 and CDR2: MNHEY and SMNVEV (reference sequence). The CDR3 sequence is CASSSTSGGYNEQYF. The CDR3 DNA is TGTGCCAGCAGTTCAACTAGCGGGGGGTACAATGAGCAGTACTTC.

The V call is TRBV9, the J call TRBJ2-7, with D possibly TRBD2 on 6 matching bases. Germline CDR1 reads SGDLS; CDR2 reads YYNGEE. Trimming pared 0 bases from V and 2 bases from J, leaving 12 bases between. The CDR3 has 15 amino acids. The CDR3 region is CASSVDPGLAYEQYF. CDR3 in DNA: TGTGCCAGCAGCGTAGATCCGGGACTCGCCTACGAGCAGTACTTC. Drawing the rest from reference TRBV9 and TRBJ2-7, the complete variable domain is DSGVTQTPKHLITATGQRVTLRCSPRSGDLSVYWYQQSLDQGLQFLIQYYNGEERAKGNILERFSAQQFPDLHSELNLSSLELGDSALYFCASSVDPGLAYEQYFGPGTRLTVT.

This clonotype was observed at least ten times. The chain employs TRBV14 and TRBJ2-4; TRBD1 or TRBD2 may be the D gene (5 bases each). Between the trimmed V and J ends, which lost 5 bases and 4 bases, there was a span of 15 bases. The CDR3 loop spans 15 amino acids. The V gene's germline CDR1 is SGHDN and CDR2 FVKESK. The CDR3 reads CASSGQGGEKNIQYF. For the CDR3, the DNA is TGTGCCAGCAGCGGCCAGGGTGGGGAGAAAAACATTCAGTACTTC. Combining the CDR3 with reference TRBV14 and TRBJ2-4 gives the whole variable domain EAGVTQFPSHSVIEKGQTVTLRCDPISGHDNLYWYRRVMGKEIKFLLHFVKESKQDESGMPNNRFLAERTGGTYSTLKVQPAELEDSGVYFCASSGQGGEKNIQYFGAGTRLSVL.

Note on this clonotype: Since a much larger clone is just one base distant, this may be a read error. The chain recombines TRBV29-1 with TRBJ2-1; no clear D. Germline V gives CDR1 SQVTM, CDR2 ANQGSEA. The CDR3 consists of 13 residues. Trimming cost V 0 bases and J 10 bases, with 13 bases left between them. CDR3 bases: TGCAGCGTTGAAGAGTGGCGCCTCAAGGAGCAGTTCTTC. Residues: CSVEEWRLKEQFF.

A remark on this clonotype: Compared with germline, one end of the junction differs, possibly owing to a read error. The CDR3 DNA is TGTGCCAGCAGTTACTCGACGCCGGGTAATCAGTCCCAGCATTTT. Its protein product is CASSYSTPGNQSQHF. The chain combines TRBV6-5 with TRBJ1-5; D uncertain. Germline values: CDR1 MNHEY, CDR2 SVGAGI. The CDR3 has 15 amino acids.

This sequence joins TRBV11-2 and TRBJ1-1; TRBD1 aligns across 8 bases. CDR1 SGHAT and CDR2 FQNNGV come from the germline V gene. The junction had 6 bases not matched to a gene; V was cut back by 3 bases and J by 6 bases. The CDR3 sequence is 14 residues long. The CDR3 bases are TGTGCCAGCAGCTTCGGACAGGGTTTGGCTGAAGCTTTCTTT. Its protein product is CASSFGQGLAEAFF.

In this sample, this clonotype turned up a few times. V gene TRBV27 combines with J gene TRBJ1-6, with D hard to call. Germline V lookup: CDR1 MNHEY, CDR2 SMNVEV (reference sequence). CDR3 length equals 15 residues. The V and J ends lost 5 bases and 7 bases respectively, with 15 bases between them. The CDR3 here is CASSTLSRGNSPLHF. The CDR3 DNA reads as TGTGCCAGCAGTACCCTCTCACGGGGAAATTCACCCCTCCACTTT.

V gene TRBV12-3 or TRBV12-4 combines with J gene TRBJ2-5, with 8 bases fitting TRBD2. The J segment lost 1 base and the V segment lost 4 bases, leaving 5 bases of the junction unmatched. The CDR3 is 15 residues long. CDR3 in DNA: TGTGCCAGCAGTTCTACGGGGGGGATCCAAGAGACCCAGTACTTC. Translating it yields CASSSTGGIQETQYF.

Only a few counts were recorded for this clonotype. This chain links TRBV20-1 with TRBJ2-3, with D maybe TRBD2 (6 bases). Per germline, CDR1 DFQATT and CDR2 SNEGSKA (reference sequence). The CDR3 is 13 residues long. V shed 4 bases and J shed 2 bases, with 10 bases lying between them. CDR3 loop: CSATTGDTDTQYF. CDR3 nucleotides: TGCAGTGCTACTACGGGGGACACAGATACGCAGTATTTT.

The chain employs TRBV6-5 and TRBJ1-5; the D is unclear. The CDR3 runs 14 residues. Trimming stripped 10 bases from V and 9 bases from J, with 22 bases between. Looked up from germline, CDR1 is MNHEY and CDR2 is SVGAGI. The CDR3 loop reads CATRRVRAPGPQHF. The CDR3 DNA sequence: TGTGCCACGCGCCGGGTTCGGGCCCCGGGGCCCCAGCATTTT.

This chain links TRBV29-1 with TRBJ2-4; either TRBD1 or TRBD2 may fit D (5 bases each). The DNA end is a closer match to TRBJ2-7, so the J assignment may be wrong. CDR1 is SQVTM and CDR2 is ANQGSEA in the germline V gene. CDR3 length: 12 residues. In nucleotides, the CDR3 is TGCAGCGTTGGGGGACGGGACTACGAGCAGTACTTC. Its protein is CSVGGRDYEQYF.

This clonotype was recorded a few times. This chain links TRBV6-5 with TRBJ1-6; no firm D call. This CDR3 region has 14 residues. The V end lost 6 bases, the J end lost 9 bases, and 15 bases lay between the germline ends. CDR1 is MNHEY and CDR2 is SVGAGI in the germline V gene. The CDR3 here is CASRSGTESSPLHF. DNA for the CDR3: TGTGCCAGCAGATCGGGAACTGAATCTTCACCCCTCCACTTT.

This clonotype came up many times. The J gene is TRBJ2-5, the V gene TRBV4-1, with a possible D match to TRBD1 (6 bases). V lost 2 bases, J lost 3 bases, and 16 bases lay in between. The CDR3 loop spans 16 amino acids. The germline V gene encodes CDR1 MGHRA and CDR2 YSYEKL. The CDR3 is CASSQQGQTLKETQYF. CDR3 sequence (DNA): TGCGCCAGCAGCCAACAAGGACAGACCCTCAAAGAGACCCAGTACTTC.

Regarding this clonotype: This may be a read error, as it is one base from a much larger clone. V usage is TRBV6-5 and J usage is TRBJ2-1, with TRBD1 matching 8 bases. The DNA matches TRBJ2-7 better at its end, which makes the J call doubtful. This CDR3 region has 15 residues. Germline assignment: CDR1 MNHEY and CDR2 SVGAGI. The CDR3 DNA reads as TGTGCCAGCAGTGACGACAGGGGAGGCTACAATGAGCAGTACTTC. Protein product: CASSDDRGGYNEQYF.

The gene calls are TRBV6-6 and TRBJ1-6; the D is unclear. V shed 2 bases and J shed 9 bases, with 11 bases lying between them. CDR1 MNHNY and CDR2 SVGAGI come from the germline V gene (reference sequence). The CDR3 is 14 residues long. The CDR3 sequence is CASSYVDKGSPLHF. The DNA for the CDR3 is TGTGCCAGCAGTTACGTTGACAAAGGTTCACCCCTCCACTTT.

V is TRBV5-1 and J is TRBJ2-6; the D is unclear. The CDR3 runs to 15 residues. Germline V gene lookup returns CDR1 SGHRS and CDR2 YFSETQ. Trimming stripped 4 bases from V and 1 base from J, with 9 bases between. The CDR3 loop is CASSNLLSGANVLTF. For the CDR3, the DNA is TGCGCCAGCAGCAACCTCCTATCTGGGGCCAACGTCCTGACTTTC.

This chain uses TRBV6-5 with TRBJ1-5; 9 bases are shared with TRBD1. The CDR3 is 19 amino acids. The germline V gene has CDR1 MNHEY and CDR2 SVGAGI. V lost 0 bases, J lost 0 bases, and 9 bases stayed unmatched. CDR3 region: CASSYSPGTGTYSNQPQHF. CDR3 coding DNA: TGTGCCAGCAGTTACTCACCCGGGACAGGGACCTATAGCAATCAGCCCCAGCATTTT.

This clonotype was detected once. The chain uses TRBV7-2 and TRBJ1-5, with D possibly TRBD1 on 6 matching bases. The CDR3 has 14 amino acids. V shed 5 bases and J shed 10 bases, with 18 bases lying between them. The V gene's germline CDR1 is SGHTA and CDR2 FQGNSA. The CDR3 region is CASSATGGFGPQHF. In DNA, the CDR3 is TGTGCCAGCAGCGCGACAGGAGGTTTCGGACCCCAGCATTTT.

In this sample, this clonotype turned up a few times. The rearrangement links TRBV20-1 to TRBJ1-5; maybe TRBD1 (5 bases). The CDR3 has 19 amino acids. V lost 6 bases and J lost 0, with 27 bases in between. The V gene's germline CDR1 is DFQATT and CDR2 SNEGSKA (reference sequence). The CDR3 sequence: CSATNLGTEEVYSNQPQHF. For the CDR3, the DNA is TGCAGTGCAACAAATCTCGGGACTGAGGAGGTCTATAGCAATCAGCCCCAGCATTTT.

Ten or more counts support this clonotype. The V and J genes are TRBV4-1 and TRBJ1-2; D unresolved. Germline V gene sequence: CDR1 MGHRA, CDR2 YSYEKL. This CDR3 is built from 14 residues. The V end lost 0 bases, the J end lost 1 base, and 6 bases lay between the germline ends. In nucleotides, the CDR3 is TGCGCCAGCAGCCAAGAAGCAGTTAACTATGGCTACACCTTC. Protein product: CASSQEAVNYGYTF.

The rearrangement joins TRBV11-2 to TRBJ2-7, with 8 bases lining up with TRBD2. The CDR3 totals 17 residues. The junction had 12 bases not matched to a gene; V was cut back by 0 bases and J by 5 bases. Germline V gene lookup returns CDR1 SGHAT and CDR2 FQNNGV. CDR3 bases: TGTGCCAGCAGCTTAGATTTGATGAGCGGGGGTAGGGACGAGCAGTACTTC. Protein product: CASSLDLMSGGRDEQYF.